This T cell receptor beta chain appears in the sequencing data of a study of T cell responses to AZD1222 COVID-19 vaccine. Study-wide results and limits: The study reported that nearly half of spike-specific TCRs target unmutated variant regions. Females made up more of the donors, who were largely white British, and clonal diversity may have come out too low.

Sequencing used immunoSEQ multiplex PCR; TCRdb keeps in-frame clones, though not all of them. The data show some 110,000 clones, about 94% seen once. In regard to this clone: Its target is unknown.

The V end was cut by 1 base, the J end by 2 bases, with 15 bases between. Per the germline V gene, CDR1 is SQVTM and CDR2 is ANQGSEA. CDR3 size: 15 residues. This TCR came from an adult in good health. The sample in question was peripheral blood, obtained on day 0 of AZD1222 vaccination. The chain carries TRBV29-1 and TRBJ2-7; D is possibly TRBD2 (6 bases). This CDR3 reads CSVEGPGTATYEQYF. The CDR3 region has the DNA TGCAGCGTTGAAGGCCCCGGGACTGCGACCTACGAGCAGTACTTC.